The clone carrying this T cell receptor (beta chain) was recorded a few times. Its matching antigen is unknown. This record belongs to a study of identical twins. Broader study findings: Out-of-frame alpha sequences shared by twins showed excess low generation probability. One should note that invariant MAIT and iNKT cells could partly confound zero-insertion analyses.

TCRdb reprocessed the 5' RACE reads with MiXCR, giving one entry per CDR3 protein. The sample carries about 430,000 distinct CDR3 sequences, about a fifth recorded once. Germline CDR1 MNHEY, CDR2 SVGAGI. This CDR3 contains 17 residues. V gave up 2 bases and J gave up 0 bases; unmatched junction bases: 7. Every one of the donors was a healthy Caucasian. Material: naive T cells sorted from blood. The sequence came from a man in his fifties in good health. The chain is built from TRBV6-5 and TRBJ2-3, with 8 bases that match TRBD2. CDR3 protein: CASSYGGGWTSTDTQYF. The CDR3 DNA follows: TGTGCCAGCAGTTACGGCGGGGGGTGGACTAGCACAGATACGCAGTATTTT.